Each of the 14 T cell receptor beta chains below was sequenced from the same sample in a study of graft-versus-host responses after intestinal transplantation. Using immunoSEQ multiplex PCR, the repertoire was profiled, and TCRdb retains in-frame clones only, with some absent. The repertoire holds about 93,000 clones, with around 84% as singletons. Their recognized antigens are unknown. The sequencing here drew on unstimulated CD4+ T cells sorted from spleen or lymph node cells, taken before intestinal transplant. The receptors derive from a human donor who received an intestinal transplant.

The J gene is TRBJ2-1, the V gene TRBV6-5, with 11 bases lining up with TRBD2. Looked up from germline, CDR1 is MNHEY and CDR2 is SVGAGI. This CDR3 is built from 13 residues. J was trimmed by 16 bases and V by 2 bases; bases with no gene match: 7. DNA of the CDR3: TGTGCCAGCAGTTACCGTGCCGGGACTAGCGGCTTCTTC. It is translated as CASSYRAGTSGFF.

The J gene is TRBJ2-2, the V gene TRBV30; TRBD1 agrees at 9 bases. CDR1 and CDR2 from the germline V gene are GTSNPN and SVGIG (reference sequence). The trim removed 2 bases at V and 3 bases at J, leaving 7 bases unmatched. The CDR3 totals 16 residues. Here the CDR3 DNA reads TGTGCCTGGAGTTCCTACAGGGGGCTTGACACCGGGGAGCTGTTTTTT. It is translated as CAWSSYRGLDTGELFF.

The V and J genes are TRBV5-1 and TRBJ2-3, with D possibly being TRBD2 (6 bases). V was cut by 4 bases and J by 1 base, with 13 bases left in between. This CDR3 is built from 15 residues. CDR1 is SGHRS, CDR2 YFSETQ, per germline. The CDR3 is CASSGGRSGTDTQYF. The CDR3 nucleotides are TGCGCCAGCAGCGGGGGGAGATCGGGCACAGATACGCAGTATTTT.

CDR3 in amino acids: CASSKDGQSSNQPQHF. The DNA for the CDR3 is TGTGCCAGTAGTAAGGACGGACAGTCTAGCAATCAGCCCCAGCATTTT. The chain has TRBV19 and TRBJ1-5; maybe TRBD1 (6 bases). Germline V lookup: CDR1 LNHDA, CDR2 SQIVND (reference sequence). V was shortened by 4 bases and J by 0 bases, with 13 bases between the two germline ends. This CDR3 region has 16 residues.

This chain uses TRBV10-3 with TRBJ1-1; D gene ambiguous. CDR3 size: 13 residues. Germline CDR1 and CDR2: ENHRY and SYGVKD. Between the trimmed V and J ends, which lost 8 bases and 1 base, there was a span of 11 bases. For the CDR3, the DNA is TGTGCCATCGGCGGGATCGGGAACACTGAAGCTTTCTTT. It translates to CAIGGIGNTEAFF.

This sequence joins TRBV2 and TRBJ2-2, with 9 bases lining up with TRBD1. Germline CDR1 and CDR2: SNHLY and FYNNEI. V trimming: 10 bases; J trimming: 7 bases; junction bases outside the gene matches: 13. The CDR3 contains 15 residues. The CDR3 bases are TGTGCCACCGGCCAACAGGGGGCAAGGATCGGGGAGCTGTTTTTT. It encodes CATGQQGARIGELFF.

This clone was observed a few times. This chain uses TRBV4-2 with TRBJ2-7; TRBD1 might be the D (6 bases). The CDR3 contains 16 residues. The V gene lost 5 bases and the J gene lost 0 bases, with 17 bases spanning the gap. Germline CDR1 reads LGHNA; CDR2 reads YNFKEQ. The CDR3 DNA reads TGTGCCAGCAGCGCTACGGCCGAGGACAGCTCCTACGAGCAGTACTTC. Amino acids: CASSATAEDSSYEQYF.

The CDR3 region is CASTTGAGMNTEAFF. The DNA of the CDR3 is TGCGCCAGCACCACAGGGGCTGGTATGAACACTGAAGCTTTCTTT. The V call is TRBV5-1, the J call TRBJ1-1; 7 positions agree with TRBD1. The CDR3 sequence is 15 residues long. With V trimmed by 6 bases and J by 0 bases, 8 bases remained unmatched. Germline V lookup: CDR1 SGHRS, CDR2 YFSETQ.

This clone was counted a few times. CDR3 loop: CASSPRTDLNTEAFF. In nucleotides, the CDR3 is TGCGCCAGCAGCCCCAGGACGGACTTGAACACTGAAGCTTTCTTT. This chain links TRBV5-1 with TRBJ1-1; the D is unclear. Germline V gene data show CDR1 as SGHRS and CDR2 as YFSETQ. V was trimmed by 4 bases and J by 0 bases, leaving 13 bases between them. The CDR3 is 15 amino acids.

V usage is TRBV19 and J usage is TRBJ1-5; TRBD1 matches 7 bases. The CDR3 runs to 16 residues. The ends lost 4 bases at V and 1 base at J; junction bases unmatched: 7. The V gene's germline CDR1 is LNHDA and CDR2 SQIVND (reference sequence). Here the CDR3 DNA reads TGTGCCAGTAGTAACCTCAGGGGGTCGAGCAATCAGCCCCAGCATTTT. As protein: CASSNLRGSSNQPQHF.

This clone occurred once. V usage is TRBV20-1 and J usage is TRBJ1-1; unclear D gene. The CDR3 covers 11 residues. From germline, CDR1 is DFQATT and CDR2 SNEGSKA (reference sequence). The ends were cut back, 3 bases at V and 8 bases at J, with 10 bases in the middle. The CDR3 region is CSARDTVEAFF. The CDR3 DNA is TGCAGTGCTAGGGATACAGTAGAAGCTTTCTTT.

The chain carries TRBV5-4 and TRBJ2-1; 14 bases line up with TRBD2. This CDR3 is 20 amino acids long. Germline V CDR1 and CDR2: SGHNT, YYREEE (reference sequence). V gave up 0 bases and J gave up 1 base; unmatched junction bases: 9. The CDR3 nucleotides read TGTGCCAGCAGCTTGGGTCCTGGGACTAGCGGGAGATTATCCTACAATGAGCAGTTCTTC. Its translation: CASSLGPGTSGRLSYNEQFF.

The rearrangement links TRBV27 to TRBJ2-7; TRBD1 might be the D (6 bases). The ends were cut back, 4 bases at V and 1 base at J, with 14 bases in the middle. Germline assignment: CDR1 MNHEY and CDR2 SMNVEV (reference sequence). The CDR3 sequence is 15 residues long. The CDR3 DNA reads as TGTGCCAGCAGTTACACCAGGGGTGCGTCCTACGAGCAGTACTTC. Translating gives CASSYTRGASYEQYF.

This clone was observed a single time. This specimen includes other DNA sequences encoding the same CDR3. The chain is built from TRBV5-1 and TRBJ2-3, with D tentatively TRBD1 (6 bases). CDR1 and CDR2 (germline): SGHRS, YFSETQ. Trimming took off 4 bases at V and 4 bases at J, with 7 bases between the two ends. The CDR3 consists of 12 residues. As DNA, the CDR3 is TGCGCCAGCAGCCCAGGGGCAGATACGCAGTATTTT. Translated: CASSPGADTQYF.